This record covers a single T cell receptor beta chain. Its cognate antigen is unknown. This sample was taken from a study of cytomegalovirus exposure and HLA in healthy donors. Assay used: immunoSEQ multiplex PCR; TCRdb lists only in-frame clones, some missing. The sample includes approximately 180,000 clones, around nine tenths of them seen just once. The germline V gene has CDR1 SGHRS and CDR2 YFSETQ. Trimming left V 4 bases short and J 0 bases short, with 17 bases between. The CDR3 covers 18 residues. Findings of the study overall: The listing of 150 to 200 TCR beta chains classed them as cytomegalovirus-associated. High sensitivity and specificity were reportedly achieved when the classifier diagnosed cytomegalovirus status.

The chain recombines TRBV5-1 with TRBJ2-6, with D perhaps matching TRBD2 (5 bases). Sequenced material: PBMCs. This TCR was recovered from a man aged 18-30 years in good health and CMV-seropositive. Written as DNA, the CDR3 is TGCGCCAGCAGCGTGACCAGGACTTGGGGCTCTGGGGCCAACGTCCTGACTTTC. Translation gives CASSVTRTWGSGANVLTF.